Following are 21 T cell receptor beta chains from one sample sequenced in a study of T cells in Graves' hyperthyroidism and ophthalmopathy. TCR beta CDR3 regions were amplified from RNA. HTBI primers were used for first-round RT-PCR of the TCR CDR3. TCRdb re-called the multiplex PCR reads through MiXCR, storing one row per CDR3 protein. The repertoire has hundreds of thousands of distinct CDR3 sequences, more than 15% of them found once; the top ten carry roughly 3.5%. Sequenced input: blood. The source is a woman aged 40-49 years with Graves' ophthalmopathy.

Of note for this clonotype: A junction end diverges from the germline sequence, so it may reflect a read error. V and J are TRBV10-3 and TRBJ2-3; 8 nucleotides match TRBD2. Germline CDR1 reads ENHRY; CDR2 reads SYGVKD. This CDR3 region has 12 residues. CDR3 sequence (DNA): TGCGGGGTGGCGGGAGGACCAGATACGCAGTATTTT. Protein product: CGVAGGPDTQYF.

The table lists this clonotype with many counts. This chain uses TRBV20-1 with TRBJ2-4; TRBD2 might be the D (5 bases). Germline V CDR1 and CDR2: DFQATT, SNEGSKA (reference sequence). CDR3 length equals 13 residues. V was clipped by 6 bases and J by 2 bases, with 11 bases between them. The CDR3 sequence is CSATDGTKNIQYF. The CDR3 nucleotides are TGCAGTGCAACGGACGGGACCAAAAACATTCAGTACTTC.

This clonotype was counted ten times or more. The rearrangement uses TRBV3-1 and TRBJ2-1; D might be TRBD2 (6 bases). The CDR3 length is 17 residues. Germline CDR1 reads LGHDT; CDR2 reads YNNKEL (reference sequence). V lost 7 bases, J lost 3 bases, and 22 bases lay in between. CDR3 sequence reads: CASTTKEDGRGYNEQFF. DNA of the CDR3: TGTGCCAGCACCACCAAAGAGGACGGGAGAGGCTACAATGAGCAGTTCTTC.

This clonotype turned up a few times. The genes are TRBV19 and TRBJ1-5; perhaps TRBD1 as D (6 bases). The CDR3 consists of 17 residues. The ends were cut back, 5 bases at V and 0 bases at J, with 17 bases in the middle. The germline gives CDR1 LNHDA, CDR2 SQIVND (reference sequence). CDR3 bases: TGTGCCAGTAGTTTTCCTCCGGGACATATTAGCAATCAGCCCCAGCATTTT. Amino acids: CASSFPPGHISNQPQHF.

This clonotype was seen ten or more times. The gene calls are TRBV20-1 and TRBJ1-5; the D is unclear. CDR1 is DFQATT and CDR2 is SNEGSKA in the germline V gene (reference sequence). V shed 1 base and J shed 5 bases, with 15 bases lying between them. The CDR3 loop spans 15 amino acids. CDR3 amino acids: CSARASGHEYQPQHF. The CDR3 DNA is TGCAGTGCTAGAGCTTCCGGGCATGAGTATCAGCCCCAGCATTTT.

The chain links TRBV19 to TRBJ1-6; 7 bases fit TRBD1. Germline CDR1 and CDR2: LNHDA and SQIVND (reference sequence). Trimming removed 7 bases from V and 11 bases from J; junction bases left unmatched: 14. The CDR3 contains 15 residues. The CDR3 bases are TGTGCCAGTACCAATGACAGGGTCCTTATTCCACCCCTCCACTTT. This gives the protein CASTNDRVLIPPLHF.

The chain carries TRBV29-1 and TRBJ2-7; D possibly corresponds to TRBD2 (5 bases). CDR1 and CDR2 (germline): SQVTM, ANQGSEA. Trimming pared 1 base from V and 7 bases from J, leaving 17 bases between. The CDR3 sequence is 14 residues long. The CDR3 DNA is TGCAGCGTTGAAGGGAGGCAGGCGGAGGTTGAGCAGTACTTC. Protein: CSVEGRQAEVEQYF.

This sequence joins TRBV7-3 and TRBJ2-1; tentative D call: TRBD2 (6 bases). Trimming stripped 0 bases from V and 2 bases from J, with 14 bases between. CDR3 length: 17 amino acids. The germline gives CDR1 SGHTA, CDR2 FQGTGA. CDR3: CASSLTGLQNTYNEQFF. DNA of the CDR3: TGTGCCAGCAGCTTAACGGGACTCCAAAATACCTACAATGAGCAGTTCTTC. The full variable domain, rest sourced from reference TRBV7-3 and TRBJ2-1, is GAGVSQTPSNKVTEKGKYVELRCDPISGHTALYWYRQSLGQGPEFLIYFQGTGAADDSGLPNDRFFAVRPEGSVSTLKIQRTERGDSAVYLCASSLTGLQNTYNEQFFGPGTRLTVL.

As regards this clonotype: The junction and the germline gene differ at one end; a read error may be behind it. This chain joins TRBV11-2 and TRBJ2-1; D remains ambiguous. The CDR3 is made up of 12 amino acids. From germline, CDR1 is SGHAT and CDR2 FQNNGV. The CDR3 region has the DNA TGTGCCATCAGCCAGATGGGGAATGAGCAGTTCTTC. Translating gives CAISQMGNEQFF.

This clonotype was detected only a few times. This chain joins TRBV28 and TRBJ1-2; 9 positions match TRBD1. The length of the CDR3 is 14 residues. V dropped 5 bases and J dropped 4; count of bases not matched to a gene: 5. Per the germline V gene, CDR1 is MDHEN and CDR2 is SYDVKM. The DNA of the CDR3 is TGTGCCAGCAGTCTGGGGACAGGGATCTATGGCTACACCTTC. Translated, it gives CASSLGTGIYGYTF.

In regard to this clonotype: A far larger clone is a single base away, which makes a read error likely. The rearrangement uses TRBV11-1 and TRBJ2-3; 7 bases fit TRBD1. The CDR3 runs 14 residues. CDR1 and CDR2 (germline): SGHAT, FQDESV (reference sequence). Trimming at V came to 6 bases and at J to 1 base, leaving 4 bases not matched to a gene. The CDR3 reads CASRLTGGTDTQYF. CDR3 sequence (DNA): TGTGCCAGCAGATTAACAGGGGGCACAGATACGCAGTATTTT. The full variable domain, in which reference TRBV11-1 and TRBJ2-3 provide the parts outside the CDR3, is EAEVAQSPRYKITEKSQAVAFWCDPISGHATLYWYRQILGQGPELLVQFQDESVVDDSQLPKDRFSAERLKGVDSTLKIQPAELGDSAMYLCASRLTGGTDTQYFGPGTRLTVL.

This clonotype was seen many times. The chain links TRBV12-3 or TRBV12-4 to TRBJ2-5, with D tentatively TRBD1 (5 bases). The V end lost 1 base, the J end lost 5 bases, and 11 bases lay between the germline ends. The CDR3 loop spans 14 amino acids. CDR3 protein: CASSLVGLAETQYF. The CDR3, as DNA: TGTGCCAGCAGTTTAGTGGGGCTTGCGGAGACCCAGTACTTC.

This clonotype was observed at least ten times. This sequence joins TRBV27 and TRBJ1-2, with 7 bases identical to TRBD1. The V and J ends lost 8 bases and 4 bases, in that order; junction bases with no gene match: 1. Looked up from germline, CDR1 is MNHEY and CDR2 is SMNVEV (reference sequence). This CDR3 region has 11 residues. The CDR3 sequence: CASRDSYGYTF. The CDR3 bases are TGTGCCAGCCGGGACAGCTATGGCTACACCTTC.

There are a few counts of this clonotype. The chain links TRBV6-1 to TRBJ2-6; no firm D call. The CDR3 is made up of 16 amino acids. Germline CDR1 MNHNS, CDR2 SASEGT. V lost 8 bases and J 1 base, leaving 15 bases between the germline ends. The CDR3 protein is CASCYGPYSGANVLTF. As DNA, the CDR3 is TGTGCCAGCTGCTATGGACCGTATTCTGGGGCCAACGTCCTGACTTTC.

The table lists this clonotype with a few counts. V is TRBV30 and J is TRBJ2-4; no firm D call. CDR1 GTSNPN and CDR2 SVGIG come from the germline V gene (reference sequence). The CDR3 has 16 amino acids. Trimming shortened V by 6 bases and J by 0 bases, and 18 bases separated the two germline ends. CDR3 amino acids: CACDAEGPLAKNIQYF. CDR3 in DNA: TGTGCCTGTGACGCAGAAGGGCCACTAGCCAAAAACATTCAGTACTTC.

This clonotype was counted once. A much larger clone lies one base from this, so it may be a read error. This sequence joins TRBV2 and TRBJ1-2, with D tentatively TRBD1 (6 bases). CDR3 length equals 13 residues. Germline values: CDR1 SNHLY, CDR2 FYNNEI. CDR3 residues: CASSQQGDYSYTF. The CDR3 nucleotides read TGTGCCAGCAGTCAACAGGGAGACTATAGCTACACCTTC.

This clonotype was picked up a small number of times. The chain joins TRBV27 to TRBJ2-7, with D perhaps matching TRBD2 (5 bases). Trimming took 3 bases from V and 6 from J, leaving 15 bases between them. Germline-derived CDR1 and CDR2 are MNHEY and SMNVEV (reference sequence). This CDR3 has 14 amino acids. The CDR3 sequence is CASSFADSPGEQYF. The CDR3 nucleotides read TGTGCCAGCAGTTTCGCGGACTCGCCGGGCGAGCAGTACTTC.

This clonotype was counted ten times or more. V and J are TRBV27 and TRBJ1-1; D is uncertain. CDR3 size: 13 residues. The germline gives CDR1 MNHEY, CDR2 SMNVEV (reference sequence). The ends were cut back, 4 bases at V and 3 bases at J, with 9 bases in the middle. The CDR3 reads CASSSRGDTEAFF. Here the CDR3 DNA reads TGTGCCAGCAGTTCGCGCGGGGACACTGAAGCTTTCTTT.

This sequence joins TRBV2 and TRBJ2-1, with D maybe TRBD2 (7 bases). Germline CDR1 is SNHLY and CDR2 is FYNNEI. The V end was cut by 2 bases, the J end by 7 bases, with 21 bases between. The CDR3 is 17 residues long. The DNA for the CDR3 is TGTGCCAGCAGTGAACATGGGGCTAGCGGAAGGGGGAATGAGCAGTTCTTC. This codes for CASSEHGASGRGNEQFF.

This clonotype showed up many times. The chain couples TRBV2 to TRBJ2-7, with D possibly being TRBD1 (6 bases). V shed 4 bases and J shed 0 bases, with 7 bases lying between them. This CDR3 has 13 amino acids. Germline V gene lookup returns CDR1 SNHLY and CDR2 FYNNEI. The CDR3 region is CASSGQASYEQYF. CDR3 bases: TGTGCCAGCAGTGGACAGGCCTCCTACGAGCAGTACTTC.

This clonotype was observed many times. V usage is TRBV28 and J usage is TRBJ2-5; 9 nucleotides match TRBD2. V lost 4 bases to trimming and J lost 9 bases; unmatched junction nucleotides: 12. The V gene's germline CDR1 is MDHEN and CDR2 SYDVKM. The CDR3 loop spans 15 amino acids. The CDR3 nucleotides read TGTGCCAGCAGTTCCGTGGGCGGGGGGGCGGCGCCCCAGTACTTC. Its translation is CASSSVGGGAAPQYF. Full variable domain (missing parts from reference TRBV28 and TRBJ2-5): DVKVTQSSRYLVKRTGEKVFLECVQDMDHENMFWYRQDPGLGLRLIYFSYDVKMKEKGDIPEGYSVSREKKERFSLILESASTNQTSMYLCASSSVGGGAAPQYFGPGTRLLVL.